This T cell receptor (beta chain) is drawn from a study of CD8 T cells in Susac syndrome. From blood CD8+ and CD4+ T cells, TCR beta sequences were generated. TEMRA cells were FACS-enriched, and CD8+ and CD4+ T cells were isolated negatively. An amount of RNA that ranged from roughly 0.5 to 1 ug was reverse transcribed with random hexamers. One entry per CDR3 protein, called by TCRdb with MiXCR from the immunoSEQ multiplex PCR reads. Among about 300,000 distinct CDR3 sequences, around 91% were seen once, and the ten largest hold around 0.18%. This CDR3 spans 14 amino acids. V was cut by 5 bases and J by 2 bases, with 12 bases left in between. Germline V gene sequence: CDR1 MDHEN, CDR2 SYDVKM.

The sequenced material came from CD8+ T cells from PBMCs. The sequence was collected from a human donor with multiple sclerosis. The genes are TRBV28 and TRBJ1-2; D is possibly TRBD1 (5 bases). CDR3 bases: TGTGCCAGCAGTGACGCCCCAGGGAACTATGGCTACACCTTC. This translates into CASSDAPGNYGYTF.